What follows are 3 T cell receptor beta chains derived from one specimen sequenced in a study of T cell responses to AZD1222 COVID-19 vaccine. Sequencing used immunoSEQ multiplex PCR; TCRdb keeps in-frame clones, though not all of them. Among fewer than 85,000 clones listed, around 87% were seen once. Sequenced material: peripheral blood, taken 28 days after the second AZD1222 dose. These receptors originate from an adult who received the AZD1222 COVID-19 vaccine.

This clone was seen more than once but under ten times. CDR3 protein: CASSFGGETQYF. CDR3 in DNA: TGTGCCAGCAGCTTTGGGGGGGAGACCCAGTACTTC. J is TRBJ2-5 and V is TRBV5-6, with D possibly being TRBD2 (6 bases). The ends were cut back, 2 bases at V and 5 bases at J, with 7 bases in the middle. The CDR3 loop spans 12 amino acids. Per the germline V gene, CDR1 is SGHDT and CDR2 is YYEEEE.

The chain joins TRBV5-8 to TRBJ2-1, with 7 bases identical to TRBD1. Germline assignment: CDR1 SGHTS and CDR2 YDEGEE. V shed 4 bases, J shed 6 bases, and the junction held 4 bases outside the gene matches. CDR3 length: 13 residues. CDR3 sequence reads: CASSLGQPNEQFF. In nucleotides, the CDR3 is TGTGCCAGCAGCCTGGGACAGCCCAATGAGCAGTTCTTC.

The J gene is TRBJ2-7, the V gene TRBV5-1, with unresolved D. The CDR3 covers 13 residues. Germline CDR1 and CDR2: SGHRS and YFSETQ. Between the trimmed V and J ends, which lost 4 bases and 1 base, there was a span of 9 bases. CDR3 sequence (DNA): TGCGCCAGCAGCCCCTTACCGTCCTACGAGCAGTACTTC. It yields the protein CASSPLPSYEQYF.